These 28 T cell receptor beta chains originate from one sample sequenced in a study of CD4 and CD8 cells across lung adenocarcinoma regions. TCRdb called the PCR reads again in MiXCR, with one record for every CDR3 protein. The sample holds about 8,500 distinct CDR3 sequences, approximately 48% seen once. Sequencing was carried out using CD4+ T cells from the margin of a lung tumor. Receptors were obtained from a female donor with lung adenocarcinoma. The CD4 and CD8 labels of this study may be unreliable.

V and J are TRBV7-2 and TRBJ1-6; TRBD1 matches at 7 bases. The J segment lost 8 bases and the V segment lost 0 bases, leaving 7 bases of the junction unmatched. This CDR3 region has 16 residues. Germline CDR1 SGHTA, CDR2 FQGNSA. In DNA form, the CDR3 reads TGTGCCAGCAGCTTAGCACTAGGGACAGTACATTCACCCCTCCACTTT. Its translation: CASSLALGTVHSPLHF.

This sequence joins TRBV7-9 and TRBJ2-7, with D perhaps given as TRBD1 or TRBD2 (5 bases each). This CDR3 region has 15 residues. Trimming took off 1 base at V and 6 bases at J, with 16 bases between the two ends. Germline CDR1 reads SEHNR; CDR2 reads FQNEAQ (reference sequence). Here the CDR3 DNA reads TGTGCCAGCAGCTTAGTTTACCGCCTGGGGACCGAGCAGTACTTC. Translation gives CASSLVYRLGTEQYF. The full variable domain, completed using reference TRBV7-9 and TRBJ2-7, is DTGVSQNPRHKITKRGQNVTFRCDPISEHNRLYWYRQTLGQGPEFLTYFQNEAQLEKSRLLSDRFSAERPKGSFSTLEIQRTEQGDSAMYLCASSLVYRLGTEQYFGPGTRLTVT.

Points on this clonotype: The junction departs from the called germline gene at one end, perhaps through a read error. The V gene is TRBV7-2, the J gene TRBJ2-3; D gene unclear. The CDR3 is 11 amino acids. Germline-derived CDR1 and CDR2 are SGHTA and FQGNSA. CDR3 region: CASSSGETQYF. In DNA form, the CDR3 reads TGTGCCAGCAGCTCAGGAGAGACCCAGTACTTT.

CDR3 in amino acids: CASSLSDLGAGGTYEQYF. DNA for the CDR3: TGTGCCAGCAGCTTATCTGATCTTGGAGCGGGAGGGACCTACGAGCAGTACTTC. This sequence joins TRBV11-2 and TRBJ2-5, with 10 bases aligning to TRBD2. The J call could be wrong; TRBJ2-7 is a better fit for the DNA end. CDR1 is SGHAT and CDR2 is FQNNGV in the germline V gene. The CDR3 is 18 amino acids.

For this clonotype: A junction end diverges from the germline sequence, so it may reflect a read error. The rearrangement links TRBV27 to TRBJ2-3; a possible D gene is TRBD2 (5 bases). The CDR3 has 13 residues. Germline V gene data show CDR1 as MNHEY and CDR2 as SMNVEV (reference sequence). CDR3 nucleotide sequence: TGTGCCAGCCGGGCTGGGAGAGCAAATACGCAGTACTTT. Translated: CASRAGRANTQYF.

V and J are TRBV6-5 and TRBJ2-3; no definite D call. Gene TRBJ2-2 matches the end of the DNA better, so the J call may be wrong. Germline V CDR1 and CDR2: MNHEY, SVGAGI. The CDR3 length is 16 residues. In DNA form, the CDR3 reads TGTGCCAGCAGTTACGGGGTGGTCACGAACACAGATGCGCTGTTTTTT. It codes for CASSYGVVTNTDALFF.

About this clonotype itself: One end of the junction fails to match germline, which may point to a read error. The chain carries TRBV27 and TRBJ2-3; TRBD1 or TRBD2 may be the D gene (6 bases each). The CDR3 is 15 amino acids. Germline assignment: CDR1 MNHEY and CDR2 SMNVEV (reference sequence). The CDR3 DNA reads TGTGCCAGGGGGATCGGGGGCGGTGACACAGATACGCAGTATTTC. Its protein product is CARGIGGGDTDTQYF.

Notes on this clonotype: A much larger clone sits a single nucleotide away, making a read error possible. The chain combines TRBV6-1 with TRBJ2-7; D remains ambiguous. CDR1 is MNHNS, CDR2 SASEGT, per germline. This CDR3 has 13 amino acids. Written as DNA, the CDR3 is TGTGCCAGCAGTCTCCGCCCCACCTACGGGCAGTACTTC. It yields the protein CASSLRPTYGQYF.

This clonotype was observed a few times. The V gene is TRBV7-6, the J gene TRBJ1-2; possible D gene TRBD1, 6 bases. From germline, CDR1 is SGHVS and CDR2 FNYEAQ. The CDR3 has 13 amino acids. V lost 2 bases, J lost 5 bases, and 9 bases lay in between. CDR3 amino acids: CASSLHQGYGYTF. The DNA of the CDR3 is TGTGCCAGCAGCTTACATCAGGGGTATGGCTACACCTTC. The entire variable domain, with the rest obtained from reference TRBV7-6 and TRBJ1-2, is as follows: GAGVSQSPRYKVTKRGQDVALRCDPISGHVSLYWYRQALGQGPEFLTYFNYEAQQDKSGLPNDRFSAERPEGSISTLTIQRTEQRDSAMYRCASSLHQGYGYTFGSGTRLTVV.

This clonotype showed up just once. One junction end disagrees with the germline gene, perhaps due to a read error. Here the CDR3 reads CASREGLAGGPYEQYF. The DNA of the CDR3 is TGTGCCAGCAGGGAAGGACTAGCGGGAGGGCCCTACGAGCAGTACTTC. This sequence joins TRBV6-1 and TRBJ2-7; 15 positions match TRBD2. CDR3 length equals 16 residues. The germline CDR1 and CDR2 sequences are MNHNS and SASEGT.

The chain is built from TRBV4-1 and TRBJ2-1, with 7 bases matching TRBD1. V trimming: 3 bases; J trimming: 4 bases; junction bases outside the gene matches: 9. Per the germline V gene, CDR1 is MGHRA and CDR2 is YSYEKL. The CDR3 covers 16 residues. The CDR3 DNA reads TGCGCCAGCAGCCATGCTCCGGGACAGCTGTACAATGAGCAGTTCTTC. The encoded protein is CASSHAPGQLYNEQFF.

This clonotype was observed at least ten times. The chain carries TRBV6-5 and TRBJ1-2; TRBD1 is a possible D gene (6 bases). There are 15 residues in the CDR3. Germline V gene lookup returns CDR1 MNHEY and CDR2 SVGAGI. The germline V and J ends were trimmed by 4 bases and 4 bases, with 16 bases remaining between them. DNA of the CDR3: TGTGCCAGCAGTTCACAGGGTGGTTCGGGCTATGGCTACACCTTC. Encoded protein: CASSSQGGSGYGYTF.

The chain has TRBV25-1 and TRBJ1-1; D not certain. Germline-derived CDR1 and CDR2 are MGHDK and SYGVNS. The V and J ends lost 2 bases and 4 bases respectively, with 8 bases between them. This CDR3 has 13 amino acids. Here the CDR3 DNA reads TGTGCCAGCAGTGAACAGTCAATCACTGAAGCTTTCTTT. Protein product: CASSEQSITEAFF.

This chain joins TRBV7-2 and TRBJ1-1, with a tentative D call TRBD1 (6 bases). The ends were cut back, 5 bases at V and 0 bases at J, with 10 bases in the middle. The germline V gene encodes CDR1 SGHTA and CDR2 FQGNSA. This CDR3 region has 14 residues. As DNA, the CDR3 is TGTGCCAGCAGCAGGACAGTATTGAACACTGAAGCTTTCTTT. As protein: CASSRTVLNTEAFF.

On this clonotype: Without the conserved terminal phenylalanine or tryptophan, this CDR3 likely stems from a read error. V and J are TRBV6-1 and TRBJ2-3; the match to TRBD1 covers 8 bases. V lost 5 bases to trimming and J lost 12 bases; unmatched junction nucleotides: 13. Germline assignment: CDR1 MNHNS and CDR2 SASEGT. This CDR3 contains 14 residues. CDR3 region: CASSRQGTTGNQYL. The CDR3 DNA follows: TGTGCCAGCAGTAGACAGGGGACCACAGGTAACCAGTATCTT.

For this clonotype: The conserved closing phenylalanine or tryptophan is absent in this CDR3, likely reflecting a read error. The genes are TRBV6-1 and TRBJ2-1; D might be TRBD1 or TRBD2, each matching 5 bases. V was shortened by 5 bases and J by 6 bases, with 20 bases between the two germline ends. CDR3 size: 16 residues. Germline assignment: CDR1 MNHNS and CDR2 SASEGT. CDR3 in amino acids: CASSRAPGPTANEQFL. The CDR3 DNA reads as TGTGCCAGCAGTCGTGCCCCGGGACCCACAGCCAATGAGCAGTTCTTA.

The chain links TRBV7-6 to TRBJ2-3; D remains ambiguous. CDR3 length: 17 amino acids. V was trimmed by 5 bases and J by 1 base, leaving 19 bases between them. Germline CDR1 and CDR2: SGHVS and FNYEAQ. The CDR3 loop reads CASSTTSTPKGTDTQYF. CDR3 nucleotide sequence: TGTGCCAGCAGCACCACTTCGACCCCTAAGGGCACAGATACGCAGTATTTT.

The rearrangement joins TRBV7-2 to TRBJ2-1, with 8 bases aligning to TRBD2. The J call is doubtful: the DNA matches TRBJ2-7 better. The CDR3 loop spans 13 amino acids. Per the germline V gene, CDR1 is SGHTA and CDR2 is FQGNSA. The CDR3 DNA reads TGTGCCAGCAGCTTTAAGCGGGAGCACGAGCAGTACTTC. Translation: CASSFKREHEQYF.

J is TRBJ2-7 and V is TRBV11-3; 7 bases fit TRBD1. This CDR3 spans 15 amino acids. V was pared by 6 bases and J by 2 bases, with 10 bases of the junction left unmatched. Germline V gene sequence: CDR1 SGHNT, CDR2 YENEEA. CDR3 amino acids: CASSLRTGSTYEQYF. CDR3 bases: TGTGCCAGCAGTCTTAGGACAGGCTCAACCTACGAGCAGTACTTC.

The CDR3 spells CASRSRGSGSGYNEQFF. The CDR3 nucleotides read TGCGCCAGCAGATCGCGGGGTAGCGGGAGTGGTTACAATGAGCAGTTCTTC. The rearrangement uses TRBV5-1 and TRBJ2-1, with 9 bases lining up with TRBD2. Germline trimming cut 5 bases from V and 4 bases from J; bases unmatched to any gene: 13. Germline V gene lookup returns CDR1 SGHRS and CDR2 YFSETQ. The CDR3 length is 17 residues.

This sequence joins TRBV5-1 and TRBJ1-2, with 9 bases lining up with TRBD1. V trimming: 5 bases; J trimming: 8 bases; junction bases outside the gene matches: 13. From germline, CDR1 is SGHRS and CDR2 YFSETQ. The CDR3 has 15 amino acids. As DNA, the CDR3 is TGCGCCAGCAGTCGGACAGGGGATTTCTTTGTGGGCTACACCTTC. It is translated as CASSRTGDFFVGYTF.

This chain connects TRBV6-5 to TRBJ1-1, with TRBD1 matching 7 bases. Germline V gene lookup returns CDR1 MNHEY and CDR2 SVGAGI. V shed 5 bases, J shed 5 bases, and the junction held 14 bases outside the gene matches. The CDR3 has 16 amino acids. The CDR3 region is CASSNLRQGGRTEAFF. In nucleotides, the CDR3 is TGTGCCAGCAGTAACCTTCGACAGGGCGGACGGACTGAAGCTTTCTTT.

The sample holds one count of this clonotype. The chain carries TRBV7-2 and TRBJ2-3, with D perhaps TRBD1 or TRBD2 (6 bases each). The CDR3 extends over 16 amino acids. With 6 bases removed from V and 12 bases from J, the gap between germline ends came to 28 bases. Germline-derived CDR1 and CDR2 are SGHTA and FQGNSA. The CDR3: CASRPEGVRGKNIQYF. The CDR3 bases are TGTGCCAGCAGACCGGAGGGGGTGCGAGGGAAAAACATTCAGTATTTT.

This clonotype is categorized as medium-sized. The rearrangement links TRBV7-2 to TRBJ2-1, with D possibly matching TRBD1 (5 bases). Per the germline V gene, CDR1 is SGHTA and CDR2 is FQGNSA. This CDR3 contains 17 residues. V was trimmed by 0 bases and J by 6 bases, leaving 18 bases between them. The CDR3 nucleotides read TGTGCCAGCAGCTTAGCGCTTAGGGGAACCGCGTCCAATGAGCAGTTCTTC. Translated: CASSLALRGTASNEQFF.

The J gene is TRBJ2-1, the V gene TRBV6-5, with 14 bases that match TRBD2. The CDR3 extends over 16 amino acids. Losses at the gene ends were 0 bases for V and 9 bases for J; bases not matched to a gene: 4. Looked up from germline, CDR1 is MNHEY and CDR2 is SVGAGI. The CDR3 region is CASSYSGLAGEFEQFF. CDR3 DNA: TGTGCCAGCAGTTACTCGGGACTAGCGGGAGAGTTTGAGCAGTTCTTC.

The genes are TRBV6-1 and TRBJ2-4, with 7 bases that match TRBD2. The CDR3 totals 15 residues. V was pared by 9 bases and J by 13 bases, with 21 bases of the junction left unmatched. The germline V gene encodes CDR1 MNHNS and CDR2 SASEGT. This chain's CDR3 is CARGDGGGGKNTQYF. The DNA of the CDR3 is TGTGCCAGGGGTGATGGGGGGGGTGGGAAAAACACCCAGTACTTC.

In its sample, this clonotype was seen many times. This chain uses TRBV7-6 with TRBJ2-1; 7 positions agree with TRBD1. TRBJ2-5 explains the end of the DNA better; the J call may be wrong. Germline V lookup: CDR1 SGHVS, CDR2 FNYEAQ. This CDR3 spans 14 amino acids. CDR3 DNA: TGTGCCAGCAGTCGGGGACAGCCTCAAGAGACCCAGTACTTC. This sequence encodes CASSRGQPQETQYF.

The V call is TRBV6-5, the J call TRBJ2-3, with D possibly TRBD2 on 6 matching bases. This CDR3 has 16 amino acids. Per the germline V gene, CDR1 is MNHEY and CDR2 is SVGAGI. Here the CDR3 DNA reads TGTGCTTGCAGTTTCGCCGGGGGATGTAGCACAGATACGCAGTATTTT. Translating it yields CACSFAGGCSTDTQYF.